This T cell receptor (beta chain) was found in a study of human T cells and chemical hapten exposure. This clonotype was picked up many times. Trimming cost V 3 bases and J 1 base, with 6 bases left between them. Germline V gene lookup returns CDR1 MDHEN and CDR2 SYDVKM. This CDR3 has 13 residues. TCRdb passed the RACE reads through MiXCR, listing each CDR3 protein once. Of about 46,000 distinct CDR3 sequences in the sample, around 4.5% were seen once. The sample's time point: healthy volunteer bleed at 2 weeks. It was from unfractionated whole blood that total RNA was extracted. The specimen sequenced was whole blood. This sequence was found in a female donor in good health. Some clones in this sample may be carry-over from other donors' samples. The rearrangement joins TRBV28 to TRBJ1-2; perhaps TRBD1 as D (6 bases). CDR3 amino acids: CASSFRGNYGYTF. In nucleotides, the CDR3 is TGTGCCAGCAGTTTCAGGGGTAACTATGGCTACACCTTC.